The clone carrying this T cell receptor beta chain was found a few times. Its antigen is unknown. Germline CDR1 is DFQATT and CDR2 is SNEGSKA (reference sequence). Trimming removed 4 bases from V and 4 bases from J, with 23 bases in between. The CDR3 runs 17 residues. One entry per CDR3 protein results from TCRdb running MiXCR on the RACE reads. The table lists some 71,000 distinct CDR3 sequences, around 10% of them singletons. The data were obtained in a study of human T cells and chemical hapten exposure. Notes on the study in general: Sensitizing to DPC left TCRs with a frequency above 1 in 1000 unaltered.

Regarding time point: patch test 3, about 24 weeks after DPC sensitization. Indicated treatment: therapeutic diphenylcyclopropenone sensitization with weekly scalp DPC. This clonotype was obtained from a woman between 45 and 60 years old with alopecia areata. Some clones in this sample may be carry-over from other donors' samples. Sample: whole blood, taken in connection with sensitization to the hapten diphenylcyclopropenone (DPC). The chain couples TRBV20-1 to TRBJ1-5; no reliable D call. The DNA of the CDR3 is TGCAGTGCTACTACCTCCGACTGGACGACCAAAAATCAGCCCCAGCATTTT. Translation: CSATTSDWTTKNQPQHF.